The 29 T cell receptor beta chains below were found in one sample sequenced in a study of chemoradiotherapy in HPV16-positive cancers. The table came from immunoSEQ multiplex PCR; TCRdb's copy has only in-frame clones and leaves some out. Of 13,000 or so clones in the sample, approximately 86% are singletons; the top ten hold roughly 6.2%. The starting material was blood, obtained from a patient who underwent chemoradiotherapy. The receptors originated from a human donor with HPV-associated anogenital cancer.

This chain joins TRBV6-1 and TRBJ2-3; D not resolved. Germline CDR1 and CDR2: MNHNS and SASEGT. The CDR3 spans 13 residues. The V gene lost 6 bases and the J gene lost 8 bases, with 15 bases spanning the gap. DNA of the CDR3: TGTGCCAGCAGGGCCCCGCCTCTAGGTACGCAGTATTTT. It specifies CASRAPPLGTQYF.

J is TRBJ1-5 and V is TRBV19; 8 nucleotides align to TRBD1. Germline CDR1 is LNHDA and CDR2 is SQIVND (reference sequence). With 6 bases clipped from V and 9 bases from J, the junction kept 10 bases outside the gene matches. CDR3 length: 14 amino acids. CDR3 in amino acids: CASSPTGGLLPQHF. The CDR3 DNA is TGTGCCAGTAGCCCCACAGGGGGATTGCTGCCCCAGCATTTT.

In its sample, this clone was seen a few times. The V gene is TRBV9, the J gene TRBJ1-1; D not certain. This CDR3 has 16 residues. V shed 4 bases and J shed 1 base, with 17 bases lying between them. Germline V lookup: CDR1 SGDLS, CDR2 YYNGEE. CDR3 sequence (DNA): TGTGCCAGCAGCCTCGAATACGGCAGAACGAACACTGAAGCTTTCTTT. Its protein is CASSLEYGRTNTEAFF.

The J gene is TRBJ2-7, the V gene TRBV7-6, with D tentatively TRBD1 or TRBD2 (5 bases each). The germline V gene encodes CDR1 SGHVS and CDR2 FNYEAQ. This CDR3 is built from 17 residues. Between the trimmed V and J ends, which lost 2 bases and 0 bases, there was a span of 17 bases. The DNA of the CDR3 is TGTGCCAGCAGCTTAAACAACCGGGACGCAGTCTCCTACGAGCAGTACTTC. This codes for CASSLNNRDAVSYEQYF.

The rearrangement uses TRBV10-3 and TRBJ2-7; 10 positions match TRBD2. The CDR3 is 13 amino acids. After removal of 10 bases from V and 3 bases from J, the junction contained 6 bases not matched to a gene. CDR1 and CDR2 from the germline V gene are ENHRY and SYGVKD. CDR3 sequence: CATRAGGSYEQYV. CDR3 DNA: TGTGCCACCCGAGCGGGGGGGAGCTACGAGCAGTACGTC.

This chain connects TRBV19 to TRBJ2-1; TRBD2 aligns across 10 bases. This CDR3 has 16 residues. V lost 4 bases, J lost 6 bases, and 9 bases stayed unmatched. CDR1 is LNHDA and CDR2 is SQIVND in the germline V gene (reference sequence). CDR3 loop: CASSRSGGAKANEQFF. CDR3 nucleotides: TGTGCCAGTAGTAGGAGCGGGGGGGCAAAAGCCAATGAGCAGTTCTTC.

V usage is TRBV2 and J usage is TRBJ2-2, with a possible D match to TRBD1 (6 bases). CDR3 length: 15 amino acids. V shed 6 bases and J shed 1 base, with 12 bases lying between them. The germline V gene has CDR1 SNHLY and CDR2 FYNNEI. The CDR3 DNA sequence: TGTGCCAGCAGCCACAGGGAACAGAACACCGGGGAGCTGTTTTTT. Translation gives CASSHREQNTGELFF. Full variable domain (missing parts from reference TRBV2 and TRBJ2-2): EPEVTQTPSHQVTQMGQEVILRCVPISNHLYFYWYRQILGQKVEFLVSFYNNEISEKSEIFDDQFSVERPDGSNFTLKIRSTKLEDSAMYFCASSHREQNTGELFFGEGSRLTVL.

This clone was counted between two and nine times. CDR3 in amino acids: CASSLTGEANSPLHF. The CDR3 nucleotides read TGCGCCAGCAGCTTAACAGGGGAGGCGAATTCACCCCTCCACTTT. V usage is TRBV5-1 and J usage is TRBJ1-6; 7 bases line up with TRBD1. V gave up 2 bases and J gave up 7 bases; unmatched junction bases: 6. Germline V CDR1 and CDR2: SGHRS, YFSETQ. The CDR3 is 15 residues long.

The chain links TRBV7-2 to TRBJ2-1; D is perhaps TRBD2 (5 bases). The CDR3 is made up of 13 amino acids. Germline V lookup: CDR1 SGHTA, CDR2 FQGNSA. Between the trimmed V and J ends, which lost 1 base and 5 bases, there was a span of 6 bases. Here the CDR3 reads CASSLERNNEQFF. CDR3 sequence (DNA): TGTGCCAGCAGCTTAGAGCGGAACAATGAGCAGTTCTTC.

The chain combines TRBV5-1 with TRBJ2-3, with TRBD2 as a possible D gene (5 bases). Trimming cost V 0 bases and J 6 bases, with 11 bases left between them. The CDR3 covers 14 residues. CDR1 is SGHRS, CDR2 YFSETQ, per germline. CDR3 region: CASSLAGLGDTQYF. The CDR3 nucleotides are TGCGCCAGCAGCTTGGCCGGACTCGGCGATACGCAGTATTTT.

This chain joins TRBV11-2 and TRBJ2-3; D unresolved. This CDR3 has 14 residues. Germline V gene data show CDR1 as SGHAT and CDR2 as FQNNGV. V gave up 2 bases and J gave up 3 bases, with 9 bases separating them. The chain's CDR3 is CASSLLQSTDTQYF. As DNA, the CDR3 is TGTGCCAGCAGCTTATTGCAGTCTACAGATACGCAGTATTTT.

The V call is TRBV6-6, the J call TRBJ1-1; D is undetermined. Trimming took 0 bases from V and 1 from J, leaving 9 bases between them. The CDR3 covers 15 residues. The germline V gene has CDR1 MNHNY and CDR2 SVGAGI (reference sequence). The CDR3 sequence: CASSYSMSRNTEAFF. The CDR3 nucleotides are TGTGCCAGCAGTTACTCGATGTCTAGGAACACTGAAGCTTTCTTT.

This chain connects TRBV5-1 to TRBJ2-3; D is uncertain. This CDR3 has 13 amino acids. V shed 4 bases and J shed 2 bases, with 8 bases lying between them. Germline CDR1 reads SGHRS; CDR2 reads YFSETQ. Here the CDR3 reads CASSLPPTDTQYF. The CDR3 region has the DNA TGCGCCAGCAGCCTGCCCCCCACAGATACGCAGTATTTT.

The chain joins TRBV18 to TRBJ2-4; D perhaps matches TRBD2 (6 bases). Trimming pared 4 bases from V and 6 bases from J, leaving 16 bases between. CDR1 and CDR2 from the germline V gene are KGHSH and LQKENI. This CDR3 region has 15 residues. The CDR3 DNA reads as TGTGCCAGCTCACAACCAACCGGAGGGGCAAACATTCAGTACTTC. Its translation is CASSQPTGGANIQYF.

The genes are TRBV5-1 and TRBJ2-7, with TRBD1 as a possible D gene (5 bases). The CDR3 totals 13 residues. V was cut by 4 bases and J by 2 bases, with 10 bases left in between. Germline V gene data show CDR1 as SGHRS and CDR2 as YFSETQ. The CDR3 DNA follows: TGCGCCAGCAGCCACAGGATCGCCTACGAGCAGTACTTC. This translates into CASSHRIAYEQYF.

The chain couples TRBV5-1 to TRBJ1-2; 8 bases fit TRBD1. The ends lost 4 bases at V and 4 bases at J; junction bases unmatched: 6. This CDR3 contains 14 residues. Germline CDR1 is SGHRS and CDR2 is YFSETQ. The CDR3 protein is CASSGTQGAYGYTF. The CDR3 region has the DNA TGCGCCAGCAGCGGGACGCAGGGGGCCTATGGCTACACCTTC.

CDR3 bases: TGTGCCAGCAAAGCCGGGACAGGGTTGGGTGAAAAACTGTTTTTT. Translating gives CASKAGTGLGEKLFF. The J gene is TRBJ1-4, the V gene TRBV6-5, with 9 bases aligning to TRBD1. The J segment lost 7 bases and the V segment lost 7 bases, leaving 10 bases of the junction unmatched. This CDR3 has 15 residues. Germline values: CDR1 MNHEY, CDR2 SVGAGI.

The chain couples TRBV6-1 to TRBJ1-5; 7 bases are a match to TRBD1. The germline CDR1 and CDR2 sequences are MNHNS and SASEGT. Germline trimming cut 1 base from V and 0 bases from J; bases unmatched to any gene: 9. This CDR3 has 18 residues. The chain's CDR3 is CASSEVGTALNSNQPQHF. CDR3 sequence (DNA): TGTGCCAGCAGTGAAGTTGGGACAGCCCTTAATAGCAATCAGCCCCAGCATTTT.

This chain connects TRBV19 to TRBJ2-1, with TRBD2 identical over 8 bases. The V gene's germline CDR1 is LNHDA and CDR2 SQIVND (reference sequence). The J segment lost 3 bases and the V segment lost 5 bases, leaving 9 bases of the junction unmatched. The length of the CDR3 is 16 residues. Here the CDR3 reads CASSPNGGAFYNEQFF. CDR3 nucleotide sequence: TGTGCCAGTAGTCCGAACGGGGGGGCCTTCTACAATGAGCAGTTCTTC.

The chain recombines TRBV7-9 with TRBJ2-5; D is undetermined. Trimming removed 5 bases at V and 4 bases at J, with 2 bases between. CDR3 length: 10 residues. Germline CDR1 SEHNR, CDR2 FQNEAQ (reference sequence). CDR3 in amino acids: CASSGETQYF. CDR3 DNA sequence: TGTGCCAGCAGCGGAGAGACCCAGTACTTC. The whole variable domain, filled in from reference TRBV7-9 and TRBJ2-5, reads DTGVSQNPRHKITKRGQNVTFRCDPISEHNRLYWYRQTLGQGPEFLTYFQNEAQLEKSRLLSDRFSAERPKGSFSTLEIQRTEQGDSAMYLCASSGETQYFGPGTRLLVL.

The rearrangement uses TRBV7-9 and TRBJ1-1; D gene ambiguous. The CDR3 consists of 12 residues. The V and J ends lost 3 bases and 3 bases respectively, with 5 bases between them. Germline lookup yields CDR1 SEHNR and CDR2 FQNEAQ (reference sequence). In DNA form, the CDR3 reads TGTGCCAGCAGCTTGCCCGACACTGAAGCTTTCTTT. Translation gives CASSLPDTEAFF.

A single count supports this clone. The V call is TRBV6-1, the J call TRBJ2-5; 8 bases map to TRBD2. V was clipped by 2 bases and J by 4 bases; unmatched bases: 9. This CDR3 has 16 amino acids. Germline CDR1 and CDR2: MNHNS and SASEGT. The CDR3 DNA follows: TGTGCCAGCAGTGAAAGCTGGGCTAGCGGGTTAGAGACCCAGTACTTC. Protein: CASSESWASGLETQYF.

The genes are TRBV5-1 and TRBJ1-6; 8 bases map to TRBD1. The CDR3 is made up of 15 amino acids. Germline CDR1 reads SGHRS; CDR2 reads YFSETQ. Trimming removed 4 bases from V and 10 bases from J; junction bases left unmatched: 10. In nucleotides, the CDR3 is TGCGCCAGCAGCCGACGGACAGGGATGGACTCACCCCTCCACTTT. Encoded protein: CASSRRTGMDSPLHF.

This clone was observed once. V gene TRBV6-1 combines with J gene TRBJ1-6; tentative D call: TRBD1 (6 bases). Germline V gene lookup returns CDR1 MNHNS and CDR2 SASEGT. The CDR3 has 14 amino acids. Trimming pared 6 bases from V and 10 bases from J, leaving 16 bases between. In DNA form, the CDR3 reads TGTGCCAGCAGCGAGGGGGTTCGACGCTCACCCCTCCACTTT. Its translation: CASSEGVRRSPLHF.

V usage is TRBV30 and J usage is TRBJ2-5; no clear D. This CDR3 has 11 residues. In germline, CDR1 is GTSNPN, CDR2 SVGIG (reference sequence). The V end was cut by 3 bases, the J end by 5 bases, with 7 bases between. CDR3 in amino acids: CAWRGLETQYF. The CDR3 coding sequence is TGTGCCTGGAGAGGTTTGGAGACCCAGTACTTC.

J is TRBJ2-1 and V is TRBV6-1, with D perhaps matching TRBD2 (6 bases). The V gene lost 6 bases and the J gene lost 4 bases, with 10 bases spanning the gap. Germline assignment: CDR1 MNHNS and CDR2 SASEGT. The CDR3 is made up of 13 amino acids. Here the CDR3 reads CASRWGVYNEQFF. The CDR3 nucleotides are TGTGCCAGCAGGTGGGGGGTATACAATGAGCAGTTCTTC.

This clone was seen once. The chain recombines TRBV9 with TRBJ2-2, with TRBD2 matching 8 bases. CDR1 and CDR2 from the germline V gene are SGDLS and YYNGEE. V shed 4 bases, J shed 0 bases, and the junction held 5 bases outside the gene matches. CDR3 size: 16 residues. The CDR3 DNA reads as TGTGCCAGCAGCTCAACGGGACTAGCGAACACCGGGGAGCTGTTTTTT. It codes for CASSSTGLANTGELFF.

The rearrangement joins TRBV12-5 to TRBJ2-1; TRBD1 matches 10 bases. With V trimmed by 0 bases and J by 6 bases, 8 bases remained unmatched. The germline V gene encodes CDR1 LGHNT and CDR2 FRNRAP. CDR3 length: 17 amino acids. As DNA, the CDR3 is TGTGCTAGTGGTTTGGTAATCGGGACAGGGGAGGTCAATGAGCAGTTCTTC. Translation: CASGLVIGTGEVNEQFF.

The CDR3 region has the DNA TGCGCCAGCAGCTTAGGGGACAGGGCAGATAATGAGCAGTTCTTC. Translated: CASSLGDRADNEQFF. The chain links TRBV5-1 to TRBJ2-1, with 9 bases fitting TRBD1. V shed 2 bases and J 7 bases; nucleotides not matched to a gene: 7. The CDR3 contains 15 residues. Germline V gene data show CDR1 as SGHRS and CDR2 as YFSETQ.